The 8 T cell receptor beta chains reported below all come from one sample, sequenced in a study of vaccination and CD4 T cells after COVID-19. These receptors have no identified antigens. With the Oncomine TCR Beta short-read assay, DNA from cultured CD4+ T cells was sequenced. TCRdb re-derived calls from the PCR reads in MiXCR, one entry per CDR3 protein. The repertoire holds some 16,000 distinct CDR3 sequences, with around 30% as singletons. Specified treatment: approximately 10-day PBMC culture with coronavirus spike peptide pools or control peptides (ViraFEST assay). Source material: cultured CD4+ T cells from blood. The receptor source for this set is a human donor with COVID-19.

The chain uses TRBV7-2 and TRBJ1-6; D is unresolved. V was trimmed by 1 base and J by 6 bases, leaving 10 bases between them. Germline V gives CDR1 SGHTA, CDR2 FQGNSA. This CDR3 has 15 amino acids. The CDR3 loop reads CASSLVSSTNSPLHF. The CDR3 region has the DNA TGTGCCAGCAGCTTAGTTTCCAGCACTAATTCACCCCTCCACTTT.

The chain combines TRBV25-1 with TRBJ1-6; TRBD1 agrees at 7 bases. V trimming: 6 bases; J trimming: 5 bases; junction bases outside the gene matches: 4. The CDR3 length is 14 residues. Germline V CDR1 and CDR2: MGHDK, SYGVNS. CDR3 sequence reads: CASRGQWDNSPLHF. The CDR3 DNA follows: TGTGCCAGCAGGGGACAGTGGGATAATTCACCCCTCCACTTT.

This clonotype has a handful of counts. The chain combines TRBV30 with TRBJ1-6; D is possibly TRBD1 (6 bases). In germline, CDR1 is GTSNPN, CDR2 SVGIG (reference sequence). CDR3 length: 15 residues. Trimming pared 3 bases from V and 10 bases from J, leaving 19 bases between. The CDR3 region is CAWSAGTGAGSPLHF. For the CDR3, the DNA is TGTGCCTGGAGCGCCGGGACGGGGGCAGGGTCACCCCTCCACTTT.

The chain carries TRBV7-6 and TRBJ1-5, with D possibly being TRBD1 (5 bases). CDR3 length: 13 residues. The germline gives CDR1 SGHVS, CDR2 FNYEAQ. With 4 bases removed from V and 6 bases from J, the gap between germline ends came to 10 bases. Written as DNA, the CDR3 is TGTGCCAGCAGCTCTGACAGTATTCAGCCCCAGCATTTT. This encodes CASSSDSIQPQHF.

This clonotype was observed a few times. The chain joins TRBV2 to TRBJ2-5; D not resolved. V was pared by 3 bases and J by 4 bases, with 12 bases between. The CDR3 has 14 residues. Germline CDR1 reads SNHLY; CDR2 reads FYNNEI. CDR3 amino acids: CASSEGSAAETQYF. The CDR3 DNA is TGTGCCAGCAGTGAGGGCAGCGCGGCAGAGACCCAGTACTTC.

The genes are TRBV30 and TRBJ1-2; D is possibly TRBD1 (5 bases). CDR3 size: 13 residues. V was clipped by 4 bases and J by 7 bases, with 16 bases between them. Germline CDR1 reads GTSNPN; CDR2 reads SVGIG (reference sequence). The chain's CDR3 is CAWTEGTRSGYTF. CDR3 in DNA: TGTGCCTGGACCGAGGGGACTCGGAGTGGCTACACCTTC.

This clonotype has more than one count but fewer than ten. This chain joins TRBV28 and TRBJ1-5; possibly TRBD1 for D (5 bases). The CDR3 extends over 14 amino acids. Between the trimmed V and J ends, which lost 4 bases and 4 bases, there was a span of 11 bases. From germline, CDR1 is MDHEN and CDR2 SYDVKM. CDR3 sequence: CASSSVGGNQPQHF. CDR3 in DNA: TGTGCCAGCAGTTCCGTGGGGGGAAATCAGCCCCAGCATTTT.

As regards this clonotype: The conserved final phenylalanine or tryptophan is absent from the CDR3, which likely points to a read error. The CDR3 DNA is TGTGCCAGCAGCTTTCGCTCCAACGCGCCGAGCTCCTACGAGCAGTACCTC. It specifies CASSFRSNAPSSYEQYL. The V and J genes are TRBV7-2 and TRBJ2-7; no clear D gene. V was cut by 3 bases and J by 0 bases, with 18 bases left in between. There are 17 residues in the CDR3. The germline V gene has CDR1 SGHTA and CDR2 FQGNSA.